This T cell receptor beta chain was recorded in a study of T cell repertoires in cytomegalovirus infection. On the study more broadly: CMV infection and matching HLA type were both indicated by public TCR beta signatures. General study findings and limits: Adding up the frequency of public TCR beta families identified people who carried CMV plus the relevant HLA.

The V end lost 0 bases, the J end lost 3 bases, and 9 bases lay between the germline ends. Per germline, CDR1 MNHEY and CDR2 SVGAGI. The CDR3 length is 16 residues. TCRdb independently ran MiXCR on the reads; one entry per CDR3 protein. Of 830,000 or so distinct CDR3 sequences in the sample, 30% to 35% were seen once. A note on this clonotype: What it binds is not known.

Sample: cultured CD8+ T cells from PBMCs, taken from culture after CMV antigen stimulation. The clonotype was recovered from a human donor in good health (CMV status not recorded). Some clones in this sample may be carry-over from other donors' samples. The V and J genes are TRBV6-5 and TRBJ2-6; D perhaps matches TRBD2 (5 bases). The CDR3 DNA reads TGTGCCAGCAGTTACTCCGGGGAAGGTGGGGCCAACGTCCTGACTTTC. It translates to CASSYSGEGGANVLTF.